These T cell receptor beta chains were read from a single sample in a study of blood T cell repertoires in COVID-19. Assay: immunoSEQ multiplex PCR; the TCRdb copy retains only in-frame clones and omits some. The sample yields about 190,000 clones, roughly 91% seen once. The sample taken for sequencing was peripheral blood. The receptors were sampled from a human donor in a cohort sampled during active COVID-19. Each CDR3 is given with its conserved first and last residue.

TRBV10-3	TRBJ2-7	CAISSTGGAYEQYF
TRBV25-1	TRBJ2-5	CASSTGTGQETQYF
TRBV6-5	TRBJ2-2	CASSTIGGGLGELFF
TRBV5-1	TRBJ1-2	CASSSQGADYGYTF
TRBV30	TRBJ2-3	CAWRAGLSPTDTQYF
TRBV9	TRBJ1-4	CASSGHSTTNEKLFF
TRBV30	TRBJ2-7	CAWSVRSYEQYF
TRBV27	TRBJ1-4	CASSLKFTQGEKLFF
TRBV5-1	TRBJ2-2	CASTTGNTGELFF
TRBV7-2	TRBJ2-7	CASSSQGSHYEQYF
TRBV5-1	TRBJ1-1	CASGRQGYTEAFF
TRBV5-1	TRBJ2-5	CASSLLASGREETQYF
TRBV28	TRBJ2-3	CASSPPRPNTDTQYF
TRBV6-5	TRBJ1-2	CASSRGQGGYTF
TRBV2	TRBJ2-2	CASKRASTGELFF
TRBV14	TRBJ1-2	CASSQGLGGYTF
TRBV27	TRBJ2-1	CASSLSTSGSYNEQFF
TRBV27	TRBJ2-1	CASSFTDRDGEQFF
TRBV6-1	TRBJ2-6	CASSEVSSGANVLTF
TRBV2	TRBJ2-2	CASSDPGTSGGANTGELFF
TRBV6-1	TRBJ2-3	CASSEVPGTGVYF
TRBV19	TRBJ1-2	CASSIPGTGIYGYTF
TRBV30	TRBJ1-2	CAWSHITPGYGYTF
TRBV18	TRBJ2-5	CASSPPGRGDETQYF
TRBV12-3/TRBV12-4	TRBJ1-5	CASRAGGQPQHF
TRBV19	TRBJ2-7	CASSTGLGYYEQYF
TRBV28	TRBJ1-2	CASSFPTGWDYGYTF
TRBV7-2	TRBJ1-6	CASSARGGNNSPLHF
TRBV5-6	TRBJ2-1	CASSLQGLQFF
TRBV5-4	TRBJ2-7	CASSLGTDRRTYEQYF
TRBV2	TRBJ2-2	CASRGLASTGELFF
TRBV28	TRBJ2-3	CASSFSGGAGTDTQYF
TRBV29-1	TRBJ2-3	CSVVFSGGAEDTQYF
TRBV7-6	TRBJ2-5	CASSPRTGRETQYF
TRBV7-7	TRBJ2-7	CASSPDRGTEQYF
TRBV3-1/TRBV3-2	TRBJ1-2	CASSQGGGGGYTF
TRBV5-1	TRBJ1-3	CASSLSSSGNTIYF
TRBV19	TRBJ2-7	CASSVQGATGEQYF
TRBV6-1	TRBJ2-7	CASSEAWGGVYEQYF
TRBV30	TRBJ2-5	CACRVRETQYF
TRBV19	TRBJ2-7	CASSIGVGLSTYEQYF
TRBV28	TRBJ2-2	CASSFSGFLANTGELFF
TRBV29-1	TRBJ1-2	CSVVLTAGGGGPNYGYTF
TRBV5-4	TRBJ1-1	CASSLELQGATEAFF
TRBV28	TRBJ1-6	CASSSPGTGNSPLHF
TRBV28	TRBJ1-1	CASVPRTGKAFF
TRBV7-9	TRBJ2-5	CASSRSGQVKETQYF
TRBV6-5	TRBJ2-6	CASRPQGSGANVLTF
TRBV5-1	TRBJ2-1	CASSLLAGGQNEQFF
TRBV5-6	TRBJ1-1	CASSPHVGASNTEAFF
TRBV30	TRBJ1-3	CAWSDRANGNTIYF
TRBV6-5	TRBJ2-7	CAIFEEGNRYEQYF
TRBV5-3	TRBJ1-4	CARSLVSGGQGGEKLFF